Sequencing of this TCR beta chain was carried out in a study of OX40 agonist ivuxolimab in advanced cancers. For context, the study as a whole: The costimulatory receptor OX40 (CD134) was targeted by ivuxolimab, a fully human IgG2 agonistic monoclonal antibody. Partial responses occurred in three dose-escalation patients, of whom one had hepatocellular carcinoma and two had cutaneous melanoma. The paper describes the monotherapy dose-escalation part (N ≈ 51 patients) of the phase I trial of ivuxolimab. Patients were allowed to have had prior anti-PD-1, anti-PD-L1 or anti-CTLA-4 therapy, and around two fifths of the dose-escalation patients had been treated with checkpoint inhibitors. In the dose-escalation cohort, approximately 82% of patients were male, and the mean age was roughly 60 years with a range of roughly 20 to 80. Intravenous ivuxolimab was administered to patients every 2 weeks at six dose levels: 0.01, 0.1, 0.3, 1.5, 3 and 10 mg/kg. The point of sequencing TCRbeta in the periphery was to test whether ivuxolimab changed TCR sequence diversity and drove clonal T-cell expansion. Of the approximately 50 dose-escalation patients, hepatocellular carcinoma was present in roughly 19, melanoma in approximately 15, renal cell carcinoma in 9 and head and neck cancer in 9.

Relative to germline, V is 7 bases shorter and J is 15 bases shorter, with 13 bases between their ends. The germline V gene yields MNHEY for CDR1 and SVGAGI for CDR2. The cysteine opens and the phenylalanine closes a CDR3 of 10 amino acids. The read is trimmed to its CDR3 DNA, 30 bases read in frame from base 1. The trial excluded patients who had a history of autoimmune disease or who were on systemic immunosuppression. Peripheral blood for TCR sequencing was drawn from every dose cohort at baseline, at cycle 4 day 1 and at cycle 7 day 1. Samples were obtained from an open-label, multicenter, first-in-human phase I dose-escalation trial of ivuxolimab. Adults with locally advanced or metastatic melanoma, renal cell, hepatocellular, or head and neck squamous cell carcinoma were enrolled in the trial. Before TCR sequencing, CD4+ and CD8+ T cells were separately sorted from peripheral blood. For sequencing of the TCRbeta CDR3 region, genomic DNA was extracted from the sorted cells. The immunoSEQ Assay was used to sequence the TCRbeta CDR3 regions. The table comes from immuneACCESS by way of TCRdb, which keeps in-frame sequences with V and J called. Part of the clones is missing from these tables; in studies checked, under half for an unresolved V gene and the rest for unknown reasons. Across this sample there are approximately 37,000 clones, with approximately 80% seen only once. 20% to 25% of the sample belongs to the ten largest clones.

As to this clone: The antigen this receptor binds is unknown. No base-level quality is on record; no much larger clone is a single base apart.

Overall results and qualifications from the work: In partial responders in the 0.1-3.0 mg/kg groups, normalized peripheral clonal expansion was found to be among the lowest, especially among CD8+ T cells. Low levels of normalized T-cell clonal expansion were also seen in some nonresponding patients. Antigen specificity was not determined for the clonally expanded peripheral T cells. On average, CD8+ T cells showed more expanded clones than CD4+ T cells after ivuxolimab. At doses of 0.1 to 3.0 mg/kg, clonal expansion of both CD4+ and CD8+ T cells in blood was seen between baseline and week 6.

The receptor was isolated from an adult with an advanced solid tumor such as melanoma, head and neck, liver or kidney cancer. Sequencing was performed on CD4+ or CD8+ T cells sorted from blood, taken in a trial of the OX40 agonist ivuxolimab. The chain uses TRBV6-5 and TRBJ1-5; the D segment could be TRBD1, given 5 matching bases. The DNA is TGTGCCAGCACCCTGGGGGGGTGGCATTTT. Translated, this gives CASTLGGWHF.